The sample holds one count of the clone carrying this TCR beta chain. The data were obtained in a study of T cell changes during pregnancy in multiple sclerosis. Produced via immunoSEQ multiplex PCR; TCRdb's table is partial and in-frame only. Of about 67,000 clones detected, 80% to 95% appear once; the ten largest clones hold under 1.5%. This clonotype was obtained from a female donor with multiple sclerosis, enrolled in a pregnancy study. The sequencing used peripheral blood, collected in the second trimester of pregnancy.

This CDR3 reads CASSLGQVGINEQFF. The CDR3 region has the DNA TGTGCCAGCAGCTTAGGACAGGTTGGGATCAATGAGCAGTTCTTC. The chain joins TRBV11-2 to TRBJ2-1, with D perhaps matching TRBD1 (6 bases). Trimming cost V 1 base and J 6 bases, with 13 bases left between them. The CDR3 is 15 amino acids. Looked up from germline, CDR1 is SGHAT and CDR2 is FQNNGV.